The sequence of this TCR beta chain was determined in a study of glioma-infiltrating T cells after dendritic cell vaccination. V lost 7 bases and J 3 bases, leaving 15 bases between the germline ends. Germline values: CDR1 SQVTM, CDR2 ANQGSEA. The CDR3 length is 13 residues. Clones were sequenced by immunoSEQ multiplex PCR, and TCRdb holds only the in-frame ones, with some missing. The table has under 40,000 clones, more than 85% seen once. Material: blood, obtained before dendritic cell vaccination. This clonotype was sampled from a human donor with glioblastoma. V gene TRBV29-1 combines with J gene TRBJ1-2; unclear D gene. The CDR3 spells CSAAYTEDYGYTF. The CDR3 DNA sequence: TGCAGCGCCGCCTATACGGAGGACTATGGCTACACCTTC.